These T cell receptor beta chains were read from a single sample in a study of cytomegalovirus exposure and HLA in healthy donors. Assay: immunoSEQ multiplex PCR; the TCRdb copy retains only in-frame clones and omits some. The sample yields roughly 190,000 clones, roughly 80% seen once. Sample: PBMCs. These receptors all stem from a middle-aged man in good health and CMV-seropositive. Both conserved end residues are part of each CDR3.

V gene,CDR3 protein
TRBV29-1,CSVRQGEKLFF
TRBV28,CASSLRGLQYEQYF
TRBV7-9,CASSFPGRGYTF
TRBV21-1,CASTPQRGLQGWQPQHF
TRBV28,CASREQDSRAFF
TRBV19,CASSTRKQGASNQPQHF
TRBV6-5,CASSYETGRETQYF
TRBV18,CASSPRQVRGTDTQYF
TRBV28,CASSSSPRGGSYNSPLHF
TRBV2,CASRVFRADTQYF
TRBV19,CASSTGQRFNQPQHF
TRBV5-1,CASSLAESGGYNEQFF
TRBV19,CASRHTTNYGYTF
TRBV5-1,CASSLGRAGTGELFF
TRBV5-1,CASSSKKETQYF
TRBV7-2,CASSPDRAGQPQHF
TRBV30,CAWKSGGEHEQFF
TRBV28,CASTPDRVGHEQYF
TRBV18,CASSPTGASGTQETQYF
TRBV19,CASSPVAGRNYNEQFF
TRBV10-3,CAISGDRVGNSPLHF
TRBV5-6,CASSSSGGPVF
TRBV9,CASSAHELTGGYTF
TRBV10-3,CAISRGGEAFF
TRBV5-1,CASSPGRSQETQYF
TRBV6-1,CASSGGTGLYQPQHF
TRBV6-1,CASSGLGQPSGANVLTF
TRBV7-6,CASSTGTRDEQFF
TRBV29-1,CSVEEGARQPQHF
TRBV6-5,CASSYSGTGGTDTQYF
TRBV7-6,CASSLVGSPGGDEQYF
TRBV4-1,CASSQEGYEQYF
TRBV11-2,CASSFFGTTYTGELFF
TRBV4-1,CASSQDPGGPGGNQPQHF
TRBV28,CASSSGSAQYF
TRBV18,CASSPRLLTGGSNSGNTIYF
TRBV2,CASSGQGAGGELFF
TRBV9,CASSAGHMNTEAFF
TRBV7-2,CASSLARVVGLATNEKLFF
TRBV28,CASSTPATGWAFF
TRBV6-6,CASSPGVNYGYTF
TRBV5-1,CASSYRLAGYNEQFF
TRBV6-5,CASSFGTREAFF
TRBV5-6,CASSLVGLGQETQYF
TRBV5-1,CASSLTSGPLRGELFF
TRBV18,CASSRLAATGELFF
TRBV6-1,CASRRQGAFSGELFF
TRBV4-1,CASSQGGGGVWGLQYF
TRBV10-1,CASQGDREGYNEQFF
TRBV6-6,CASRISGRNSYEQYF
TRBV19,CASSGVESGRPEGYNEQFF
TRBV19,CASSIVGQGPYEQYF
TRBV16,CASSQSAVGTQYF
TRBV10-3,CAISESRTSGSFADTQYF
TRBV6-1,CASRRTGGTGELFF
TRBV29-1,CSVELGRGYTF
TRBV5-1,CASSSNREPYNEQFF
TRBV5-6,CASSPPSGSYEQYF